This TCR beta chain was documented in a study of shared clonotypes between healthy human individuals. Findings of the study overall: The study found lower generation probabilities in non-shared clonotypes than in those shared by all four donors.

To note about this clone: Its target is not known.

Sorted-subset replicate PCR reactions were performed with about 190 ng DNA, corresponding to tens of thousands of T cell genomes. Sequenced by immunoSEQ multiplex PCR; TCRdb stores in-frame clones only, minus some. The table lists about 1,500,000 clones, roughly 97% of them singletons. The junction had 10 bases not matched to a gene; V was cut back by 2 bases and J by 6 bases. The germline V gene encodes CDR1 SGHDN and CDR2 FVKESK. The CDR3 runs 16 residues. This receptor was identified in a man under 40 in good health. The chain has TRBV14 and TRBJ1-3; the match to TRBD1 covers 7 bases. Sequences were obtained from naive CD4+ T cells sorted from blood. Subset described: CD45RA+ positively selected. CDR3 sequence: CASSQRQGVSTNTIYF. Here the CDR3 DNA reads TGTGCCAGCAGCCAACGGCAGGGGGTCTCTACAAACACCATATATTTT.